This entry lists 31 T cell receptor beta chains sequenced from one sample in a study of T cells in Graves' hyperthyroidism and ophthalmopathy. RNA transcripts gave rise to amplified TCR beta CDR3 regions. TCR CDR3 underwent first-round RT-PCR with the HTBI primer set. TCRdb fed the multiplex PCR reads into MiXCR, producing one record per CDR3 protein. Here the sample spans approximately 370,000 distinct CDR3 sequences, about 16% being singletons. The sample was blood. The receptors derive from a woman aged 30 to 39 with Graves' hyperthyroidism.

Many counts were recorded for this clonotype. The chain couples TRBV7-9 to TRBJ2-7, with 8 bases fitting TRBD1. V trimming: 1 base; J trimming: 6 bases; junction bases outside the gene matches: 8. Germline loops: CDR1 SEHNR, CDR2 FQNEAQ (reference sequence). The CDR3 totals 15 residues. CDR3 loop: CASSLETGGQSEQYF. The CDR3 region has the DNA TGTGCCAGCAGCTTAGAAACAGGGGGGCAATCCGAGCAGTACTTC.

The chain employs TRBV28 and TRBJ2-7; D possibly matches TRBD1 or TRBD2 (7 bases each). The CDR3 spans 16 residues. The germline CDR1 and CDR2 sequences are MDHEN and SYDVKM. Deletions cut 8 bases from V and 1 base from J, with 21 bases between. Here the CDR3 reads CASDRRGGMGSYEQYF. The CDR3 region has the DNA TGTGCCAGCGACCGCAGGGGGGGAATGGGTTCCTACGAGCAGTACTTC.

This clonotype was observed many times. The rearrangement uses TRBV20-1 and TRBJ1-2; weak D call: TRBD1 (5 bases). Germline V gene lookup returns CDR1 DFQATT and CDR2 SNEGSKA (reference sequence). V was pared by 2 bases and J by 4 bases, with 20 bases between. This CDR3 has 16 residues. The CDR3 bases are TGCAGTGCTAGAACCTCTTGGGGGGAGTCCCTCTATGGCTACACCTTC. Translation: CSARTSWGESLYGYTF.

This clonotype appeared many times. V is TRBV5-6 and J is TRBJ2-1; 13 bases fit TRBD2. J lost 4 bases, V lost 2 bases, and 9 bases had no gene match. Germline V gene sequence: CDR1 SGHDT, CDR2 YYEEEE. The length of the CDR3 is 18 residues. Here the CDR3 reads CASSLELAGGPEYNEQFF. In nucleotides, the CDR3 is TGTGCCAGCAGCTTAGAACTAGCGGGAGGGCCGGAATACAATGAGCAGTTCTTC.

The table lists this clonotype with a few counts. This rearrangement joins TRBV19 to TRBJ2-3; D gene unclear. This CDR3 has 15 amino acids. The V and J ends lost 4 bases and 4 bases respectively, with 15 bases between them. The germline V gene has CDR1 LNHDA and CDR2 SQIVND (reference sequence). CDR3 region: CASSTSQEQSDTQYF. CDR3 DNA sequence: TGTGCCAGTAGTACCTCTCAGGAGCAGTCAGATACGCAGTATTTT.

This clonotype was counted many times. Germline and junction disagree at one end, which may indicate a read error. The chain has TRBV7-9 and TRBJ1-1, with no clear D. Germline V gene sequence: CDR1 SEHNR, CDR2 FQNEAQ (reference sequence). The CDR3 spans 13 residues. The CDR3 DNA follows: TGCGCCAGCAGCTTGATGGAAAACACTGAAGCTTTCTTT. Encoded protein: CASSLMENTEAFF.

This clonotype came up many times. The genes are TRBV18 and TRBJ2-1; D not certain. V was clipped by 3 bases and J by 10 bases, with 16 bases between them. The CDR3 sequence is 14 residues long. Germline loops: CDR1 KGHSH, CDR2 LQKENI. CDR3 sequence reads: CASSPIMTTGEQFF. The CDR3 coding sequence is TGTGCCAGCTCACCTATAATGACGACCGGGGAGCAGTTCTTC.

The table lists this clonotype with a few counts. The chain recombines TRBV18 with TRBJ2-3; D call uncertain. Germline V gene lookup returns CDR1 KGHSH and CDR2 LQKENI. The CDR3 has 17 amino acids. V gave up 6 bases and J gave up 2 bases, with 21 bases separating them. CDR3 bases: TGTGCCAGCTCGACTTCCTACATTGGGGTGTTCACAGATACGCAGTATTTT. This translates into CASSTSYIGVFTDTQYF.

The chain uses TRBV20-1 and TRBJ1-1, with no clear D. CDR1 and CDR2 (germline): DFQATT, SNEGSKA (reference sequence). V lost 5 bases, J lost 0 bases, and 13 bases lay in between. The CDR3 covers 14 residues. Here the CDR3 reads CSAAPLSLNTEAFF. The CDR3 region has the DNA TGCAGTGCTGCGCCACTCAGTCTGAACACTGAAGCTTTCTTT.

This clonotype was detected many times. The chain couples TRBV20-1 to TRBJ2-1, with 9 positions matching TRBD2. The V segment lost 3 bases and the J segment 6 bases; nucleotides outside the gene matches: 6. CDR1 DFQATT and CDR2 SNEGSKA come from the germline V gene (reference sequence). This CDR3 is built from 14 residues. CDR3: CSASFSGSGNEQFF. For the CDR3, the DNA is TGCAGTGCTAGCTTTAGCGGGAGCGGCAATGAGCAGTTCTTC.

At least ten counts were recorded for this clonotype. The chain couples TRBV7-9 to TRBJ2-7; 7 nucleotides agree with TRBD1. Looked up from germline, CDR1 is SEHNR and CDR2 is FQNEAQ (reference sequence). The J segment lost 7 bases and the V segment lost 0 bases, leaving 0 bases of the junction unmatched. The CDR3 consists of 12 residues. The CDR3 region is CASSLATGEQYF. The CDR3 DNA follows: TGTGCCAGCAGCTTAGCGACAGGGGAGCAGTACTTC.

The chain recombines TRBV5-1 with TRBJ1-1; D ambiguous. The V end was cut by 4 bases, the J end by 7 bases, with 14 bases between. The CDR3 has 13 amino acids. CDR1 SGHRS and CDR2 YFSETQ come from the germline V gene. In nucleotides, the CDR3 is TGCGCCAGCAGCCCAGTCCTAGTCGGTGAAGCTTTCTTT. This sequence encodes CASSPVLVGEAFF. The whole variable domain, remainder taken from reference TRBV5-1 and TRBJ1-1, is KAGVTQTPRYLIKTRGQQVTLSCSPISGHRSVSWYQQTPGQGLQFLFEYFSETQRNKGNFPGRFSGRQFSNSRSEMNVSTLELGDSALYLCASSPVLVGEAFFGQGTRLTVV.

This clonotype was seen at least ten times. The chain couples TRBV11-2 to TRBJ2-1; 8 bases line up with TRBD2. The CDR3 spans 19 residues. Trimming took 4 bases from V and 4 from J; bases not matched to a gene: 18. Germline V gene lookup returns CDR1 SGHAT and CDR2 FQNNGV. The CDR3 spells CASSSRSQAGEGRYNEQFF. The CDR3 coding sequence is TGTGCCAGCAGCTCCCGATCCCAAGCGGGAGAAGGACGGTACAATGAGCAGTTCTTC.

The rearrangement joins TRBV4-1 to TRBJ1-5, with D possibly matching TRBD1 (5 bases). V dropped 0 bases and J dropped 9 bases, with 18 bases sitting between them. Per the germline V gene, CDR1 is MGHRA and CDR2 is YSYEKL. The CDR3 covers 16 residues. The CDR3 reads CASSQEVVQGLSPQHF. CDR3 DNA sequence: TGCGCCAGCAGCCAAGAAGTGGTTCAGGGCTTATCGCCCCAGCATTTT.

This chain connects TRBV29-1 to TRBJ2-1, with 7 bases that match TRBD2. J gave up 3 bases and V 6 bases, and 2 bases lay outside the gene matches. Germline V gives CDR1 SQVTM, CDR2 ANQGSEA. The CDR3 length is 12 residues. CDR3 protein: CSVGLVYNEQFF. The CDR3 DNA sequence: TGCAGCGTAGGACTAGTCTACAATGAGCAGTTCTTC.

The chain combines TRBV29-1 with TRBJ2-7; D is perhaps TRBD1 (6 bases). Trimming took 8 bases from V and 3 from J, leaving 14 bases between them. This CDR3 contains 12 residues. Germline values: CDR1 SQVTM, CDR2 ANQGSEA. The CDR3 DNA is TGCAGCCTTCGGGACACCAACTACGAGCAGTACTTC. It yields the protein CSLRDTNYEQYF.

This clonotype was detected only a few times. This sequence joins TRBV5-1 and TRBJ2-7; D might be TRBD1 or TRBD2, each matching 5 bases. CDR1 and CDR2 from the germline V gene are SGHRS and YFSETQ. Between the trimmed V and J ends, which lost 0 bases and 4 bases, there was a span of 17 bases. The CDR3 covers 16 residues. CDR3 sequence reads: CASSLDVSGPLYEQYF. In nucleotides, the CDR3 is TGCGCCAGCAGCTTGGATGTATCGGGACCCTTATACGAGCAGTACTTC.

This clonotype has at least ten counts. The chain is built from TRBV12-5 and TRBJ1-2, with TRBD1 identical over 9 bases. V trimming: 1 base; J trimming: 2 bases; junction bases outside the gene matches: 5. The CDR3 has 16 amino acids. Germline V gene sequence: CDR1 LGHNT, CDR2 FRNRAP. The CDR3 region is CASGLEDRGGNYGYTF. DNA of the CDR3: TGTGCTAGTGGTTTGGAGGACAGGGGAGGCAACTATGGCTACACCTTC.

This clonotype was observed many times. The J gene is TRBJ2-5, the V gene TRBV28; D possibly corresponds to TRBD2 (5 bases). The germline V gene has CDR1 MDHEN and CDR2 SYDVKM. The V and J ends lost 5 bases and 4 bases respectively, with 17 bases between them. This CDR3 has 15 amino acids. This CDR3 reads CASSPLVESGETQYF. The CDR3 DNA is TGTGCCAGCAGTCCCCTGGTAGAGAGCGGAGAGACCCAGTACTTC.

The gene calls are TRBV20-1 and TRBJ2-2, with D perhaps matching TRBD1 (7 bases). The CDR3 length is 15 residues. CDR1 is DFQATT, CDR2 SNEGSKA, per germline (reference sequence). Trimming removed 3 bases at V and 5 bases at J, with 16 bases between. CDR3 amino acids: CSASIGGGRTGELFF. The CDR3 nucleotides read TGCAGTGCTAGCATTGGAGGGGGCAGGACCGGGGAGCTGTTTTTT.

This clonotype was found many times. CDR3 protein: CASSQKTTEAFF. The CDR3 nucleotides are TGTGCCAGCAGCCAAAAGACTACTGAAGCTTTCTTT. V gene TRBV3-1 combines with J gene TRBJ1-1; no clear D gene. The CDR3 contains 12 residues. The germline gives CDR1 LGHDT, CDR2 YNNKEL (reference sequence). The V end was cut by 2 bases, the J end by 5 bases, with 6 bases between.

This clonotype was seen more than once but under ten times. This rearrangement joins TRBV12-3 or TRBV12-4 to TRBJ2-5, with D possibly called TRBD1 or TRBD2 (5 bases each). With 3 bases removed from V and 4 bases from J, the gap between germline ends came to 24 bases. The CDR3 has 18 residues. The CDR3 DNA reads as TGTGCCAGCAGTTTTTGGGCCGGAGGATTGGGGCGGCGAGAGACCCAGTACTTC. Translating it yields CASSFWAGGLGRRETQYF.

In nucleotides, the CDR3 is TGTGCCAGCAGCGTAGCGGGCGACAATGAGCAGTTCTTC. It encodes CASSVAGDNEQFF. V gene TRBV9 combines with J gene TRBJ2-1; no reliable D call. The V gene lost 0 bases and the J gene lost 5 bases, with 6 bases spanning the gap. Germline CDR1 reads SGDLS; CDR2 reads YYNGEE. The CDR3 contains 13 residues.

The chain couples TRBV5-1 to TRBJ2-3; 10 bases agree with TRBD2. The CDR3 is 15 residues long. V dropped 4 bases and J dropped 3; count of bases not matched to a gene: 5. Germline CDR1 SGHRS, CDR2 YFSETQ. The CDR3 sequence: CASSGAGGPTDTQYF. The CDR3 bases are TGCGCCAGCAGCGGAGCGGGAGGGCCAACAGATACGCAGTATTTT.

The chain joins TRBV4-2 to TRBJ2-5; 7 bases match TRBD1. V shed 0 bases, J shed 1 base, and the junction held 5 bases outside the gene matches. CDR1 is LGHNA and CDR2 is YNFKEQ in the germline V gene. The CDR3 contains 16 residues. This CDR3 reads CASSQDRGPTQETQYF. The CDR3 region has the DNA TGTGCCAGCAGCCAAGATAGGGGGCCGACCCAAGAGACCCAGTACTTC.

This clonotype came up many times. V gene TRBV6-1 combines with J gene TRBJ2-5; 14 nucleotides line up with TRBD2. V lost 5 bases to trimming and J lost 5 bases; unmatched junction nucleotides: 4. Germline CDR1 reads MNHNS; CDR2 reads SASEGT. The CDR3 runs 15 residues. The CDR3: CASSRGLAGGETQYF. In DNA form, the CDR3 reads TGTGCCAGCAGTCGCGGACTAGCGGGAGGTGAGACCCAGTACTTC.

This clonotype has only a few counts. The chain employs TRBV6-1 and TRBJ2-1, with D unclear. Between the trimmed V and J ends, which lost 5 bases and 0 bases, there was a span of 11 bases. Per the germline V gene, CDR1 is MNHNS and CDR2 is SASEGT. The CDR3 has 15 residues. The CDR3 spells CASSRTTNSYNEQFF. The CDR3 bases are TGTGCCAGCAGTCGAACCACTAACTCCTACAATGAGCAGTTCTTC.

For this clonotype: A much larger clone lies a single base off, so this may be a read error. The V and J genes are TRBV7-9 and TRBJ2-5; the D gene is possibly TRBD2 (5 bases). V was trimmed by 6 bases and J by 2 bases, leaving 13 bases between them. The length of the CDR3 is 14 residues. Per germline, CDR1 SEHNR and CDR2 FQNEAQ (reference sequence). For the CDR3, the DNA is TGTGCCAGCAGTCAAAACGGGAATCAAGAGACCCAGTACTTC. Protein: CASSQNGNQETQYF.

CDR3 loop: CSVDGAGSSYEQYF. The CDR3 DNA reads as TGCAGCGTTGATGGGGCCGGGAGCTCCTACGAGCAGTACTTC. The rearrangement joins TRBV29-1 to TRBJ2-7, with D possibly being TRBD2 (6 bases). Between the trimmed V and J ends, which lost 3 bases and 0 bases, there was a span of 12 bases. Germline-derived CDR1 and CDR2 are SQVTM and ANQGSEA. The CDR3 consists of 14 residues.

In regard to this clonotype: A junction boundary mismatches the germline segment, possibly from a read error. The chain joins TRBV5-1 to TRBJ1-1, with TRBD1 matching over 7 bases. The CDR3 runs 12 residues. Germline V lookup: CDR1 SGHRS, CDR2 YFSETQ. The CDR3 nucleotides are TGTGCCAGCAGCGAGGGACAGAGTGAAGCTTTCTTT. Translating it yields CASSEGQSEAFF.

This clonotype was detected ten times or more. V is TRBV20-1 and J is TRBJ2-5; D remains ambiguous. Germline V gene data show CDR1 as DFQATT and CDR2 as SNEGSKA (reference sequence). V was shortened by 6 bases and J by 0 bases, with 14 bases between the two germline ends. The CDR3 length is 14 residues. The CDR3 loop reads CSAPRGWYQETQYF. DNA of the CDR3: TGCAGTGCCCCTCGCGGTTGGTACCAAGAGACCCAGTACTTC.